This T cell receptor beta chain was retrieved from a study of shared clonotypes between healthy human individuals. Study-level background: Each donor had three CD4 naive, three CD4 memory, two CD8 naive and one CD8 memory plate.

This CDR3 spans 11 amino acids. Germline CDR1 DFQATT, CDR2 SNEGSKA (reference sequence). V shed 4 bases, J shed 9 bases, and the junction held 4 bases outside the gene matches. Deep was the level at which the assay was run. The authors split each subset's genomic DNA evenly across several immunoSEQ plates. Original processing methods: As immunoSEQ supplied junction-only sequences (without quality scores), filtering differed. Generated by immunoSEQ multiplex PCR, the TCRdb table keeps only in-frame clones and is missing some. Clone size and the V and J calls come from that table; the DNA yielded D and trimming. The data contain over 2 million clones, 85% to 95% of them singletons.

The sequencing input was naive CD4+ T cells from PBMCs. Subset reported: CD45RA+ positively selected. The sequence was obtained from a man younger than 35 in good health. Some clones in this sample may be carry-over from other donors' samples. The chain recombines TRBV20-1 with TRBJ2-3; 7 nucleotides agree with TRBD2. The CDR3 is CSATAGLTQYF. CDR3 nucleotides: TGCAGTGCTACAGCGGGACTCACGCAGTATTTT.